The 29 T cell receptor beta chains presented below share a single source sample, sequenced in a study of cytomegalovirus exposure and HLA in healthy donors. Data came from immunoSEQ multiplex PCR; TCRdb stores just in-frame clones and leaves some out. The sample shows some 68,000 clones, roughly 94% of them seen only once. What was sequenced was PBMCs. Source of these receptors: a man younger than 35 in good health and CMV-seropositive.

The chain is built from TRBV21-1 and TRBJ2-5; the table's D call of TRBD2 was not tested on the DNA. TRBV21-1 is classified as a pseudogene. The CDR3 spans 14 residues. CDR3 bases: TGTGCCAGCTGGGAGGCAACAGACCAAGAGACCCAGTACTTC. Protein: CASWEATDQETQYF.

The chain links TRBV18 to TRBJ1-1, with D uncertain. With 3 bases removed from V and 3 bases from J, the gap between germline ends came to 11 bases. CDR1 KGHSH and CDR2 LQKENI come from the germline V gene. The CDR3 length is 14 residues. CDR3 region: CASSPDIGDTEAFF. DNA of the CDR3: TGTGCCAGCTCACCCGACATCGGCGACACTGAAGCTTTCTTT.

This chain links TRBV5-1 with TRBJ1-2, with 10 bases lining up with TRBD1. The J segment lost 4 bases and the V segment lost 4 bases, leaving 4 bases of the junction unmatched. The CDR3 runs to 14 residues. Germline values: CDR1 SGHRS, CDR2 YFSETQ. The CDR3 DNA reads TGCGCCAGCAGCGGACAGGGGGGGAGCTATGGCTACACCTTC. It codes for CASSGQGGSYGYTF.

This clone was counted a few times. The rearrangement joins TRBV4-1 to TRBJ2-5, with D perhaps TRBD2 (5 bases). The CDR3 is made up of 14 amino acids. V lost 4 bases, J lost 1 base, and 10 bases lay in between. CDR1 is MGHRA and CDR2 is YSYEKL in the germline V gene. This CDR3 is CASSPARGQETQYF. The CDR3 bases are TGCGCCAGCAGCCCCGCCCGGGGCCAAGAGACCCAGTACTTC.

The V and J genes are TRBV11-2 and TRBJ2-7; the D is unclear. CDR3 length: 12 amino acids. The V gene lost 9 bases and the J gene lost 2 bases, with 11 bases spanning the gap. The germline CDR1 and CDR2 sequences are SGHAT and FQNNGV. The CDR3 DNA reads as TGTGCCAGTTCTAGTTTGCCCTACGAGCAGTACTTC. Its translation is CASSSLPYEQYF.

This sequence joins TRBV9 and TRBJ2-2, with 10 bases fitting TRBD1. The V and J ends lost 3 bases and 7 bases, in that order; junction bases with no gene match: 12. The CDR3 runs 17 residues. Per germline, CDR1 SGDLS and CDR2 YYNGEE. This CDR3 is CASSEAGTGVDGGELFF. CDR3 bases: TGTGCCAGCAGCGAAGCCGGGACAGGGGTTGACGGCGGGGAGCTGTTTTTT.

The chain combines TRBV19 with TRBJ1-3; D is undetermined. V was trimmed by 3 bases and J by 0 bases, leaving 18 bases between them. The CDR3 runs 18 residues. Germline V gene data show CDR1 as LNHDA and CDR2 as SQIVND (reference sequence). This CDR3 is CASSITSTATSSGNTIYF. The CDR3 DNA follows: TGTGCCAGTAGTATTACGAGCACAGCCACCTCCTCTGGAAACACCATATATTTT.

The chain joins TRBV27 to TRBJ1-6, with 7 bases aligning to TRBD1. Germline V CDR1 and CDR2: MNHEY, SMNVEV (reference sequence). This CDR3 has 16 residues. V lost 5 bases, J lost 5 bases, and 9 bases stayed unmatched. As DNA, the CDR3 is TGTGCCAGCAGTCTAGACAGGGCTACTGATAATTCACCCCTCCACTTT. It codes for CASSLDRATDNSPLHF.

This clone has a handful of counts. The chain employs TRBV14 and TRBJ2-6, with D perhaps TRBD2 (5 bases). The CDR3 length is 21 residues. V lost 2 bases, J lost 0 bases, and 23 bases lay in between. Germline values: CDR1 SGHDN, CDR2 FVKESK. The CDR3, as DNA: TGTGCCAGCAGCCAACTTACGAGGGCCGGGGTCCGTCTCTCTGGGGCCAACGTCCTGACTTTC. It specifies CASSQLTRAGVRLSGANVLTF.

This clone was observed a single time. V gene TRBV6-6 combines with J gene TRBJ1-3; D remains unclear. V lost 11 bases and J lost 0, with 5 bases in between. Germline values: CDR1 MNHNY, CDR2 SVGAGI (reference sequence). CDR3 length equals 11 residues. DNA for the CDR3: TGTGCCTCCCACTCTGGAAACACCATATATTTT. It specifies CASHSGNTIYF.

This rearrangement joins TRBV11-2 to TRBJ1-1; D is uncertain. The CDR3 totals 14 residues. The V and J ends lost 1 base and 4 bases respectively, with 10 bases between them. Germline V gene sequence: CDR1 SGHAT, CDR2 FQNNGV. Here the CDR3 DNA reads TGTGCCAGCAGCTTAGTGGGCTGGGCCACTGAAGCTTTCTTT. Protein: CASSLVGWATEAFF.

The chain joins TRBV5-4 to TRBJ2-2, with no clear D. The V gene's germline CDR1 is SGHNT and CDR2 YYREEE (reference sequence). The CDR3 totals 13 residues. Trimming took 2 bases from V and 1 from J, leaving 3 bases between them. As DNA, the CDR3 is TGTGCCAGCAGCTTTCAGAACACCGGGGAGCTGTTTTTT. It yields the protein CASSFQNTGELFF.

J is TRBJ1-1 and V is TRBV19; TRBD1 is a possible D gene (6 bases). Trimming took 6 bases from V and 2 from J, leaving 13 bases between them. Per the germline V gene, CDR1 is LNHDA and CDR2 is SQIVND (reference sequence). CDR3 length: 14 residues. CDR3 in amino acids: CASRFWDTNTEAFF. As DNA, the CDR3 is TGTGCCAGTAGGTTCTGGGACACCAACACTGAAGCTTTCTTT.

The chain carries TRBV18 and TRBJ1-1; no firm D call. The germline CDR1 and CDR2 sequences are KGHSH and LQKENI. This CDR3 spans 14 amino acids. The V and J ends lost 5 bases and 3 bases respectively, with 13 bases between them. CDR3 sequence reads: CASSKDIKDTEAFF. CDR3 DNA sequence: TGTGCCAGCTCAAAAGACATAAAGGACACTGAAGCTTTCTTT.

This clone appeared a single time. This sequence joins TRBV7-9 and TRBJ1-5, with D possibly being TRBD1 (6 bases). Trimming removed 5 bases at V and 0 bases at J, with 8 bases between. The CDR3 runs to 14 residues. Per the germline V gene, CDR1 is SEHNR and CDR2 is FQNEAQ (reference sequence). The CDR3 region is CASSQGPSNQPQHF. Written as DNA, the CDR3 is TGTGCCAGCAGCCAGGGGCCTAGCAATCAGCCCCAGCATTTT.

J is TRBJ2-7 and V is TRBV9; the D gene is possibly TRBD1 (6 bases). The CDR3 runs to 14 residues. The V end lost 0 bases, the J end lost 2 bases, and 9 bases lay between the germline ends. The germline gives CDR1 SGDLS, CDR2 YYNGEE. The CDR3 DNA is TGTGCCAGCAGCGTAGAGAGGGACACCTACGAGCAGTACTTC. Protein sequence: CASSVERDTYEQYF.

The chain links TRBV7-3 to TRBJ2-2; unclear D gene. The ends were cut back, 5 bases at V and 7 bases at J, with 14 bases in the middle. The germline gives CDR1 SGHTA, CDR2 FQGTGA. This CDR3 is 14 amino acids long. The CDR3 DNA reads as TGTGCCAGCAGCCCCTCGACACTGTTCGGGGAGCTGTTTTTT. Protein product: CASSPSTLFGELFF.

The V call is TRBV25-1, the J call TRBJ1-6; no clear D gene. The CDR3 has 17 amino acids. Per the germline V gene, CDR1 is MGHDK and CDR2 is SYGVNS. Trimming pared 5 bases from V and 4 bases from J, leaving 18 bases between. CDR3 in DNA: TGTGCCAGCAGTATGGCGAGCGGAGAGGCTTATAATTCACCCCTCCACTTT. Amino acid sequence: CASSMASGEAYNSPLHF.

The CDR3 is CASSGMDRNYGYTF. The DNA of the CDR3 is TGTGCCAGCAGCGGGATGGACAGAAACTATGGCTACACCTTC. The chain is built from TRBV5-6 and TRBJ1-2, with D possibly TRBD1 on 6 matching bases. Trimming cost V 4 bases and J 2 bases, with 12 bases left between them. The CDR3 has 14 residues. The germline V gene encodes CDR1 SGHDT and CDR2 YYEEEE.

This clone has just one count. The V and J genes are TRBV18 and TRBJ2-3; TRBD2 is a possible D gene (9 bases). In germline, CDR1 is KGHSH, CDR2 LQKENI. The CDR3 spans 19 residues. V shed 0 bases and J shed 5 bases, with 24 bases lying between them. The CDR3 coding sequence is TGTGCCAGCTCACCACCGACAGGGGATAGCGGGAGATTCATAGATACGCAGTATTTT. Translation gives CASSPPTGDSGRFIDTQYF.

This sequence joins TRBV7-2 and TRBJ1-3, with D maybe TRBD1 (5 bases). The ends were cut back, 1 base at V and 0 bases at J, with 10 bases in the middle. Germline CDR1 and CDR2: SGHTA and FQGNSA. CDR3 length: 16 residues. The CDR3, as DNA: TGTGCCAGCAGCTTAGTGCAGGGAAGCTCTGGAAACACCATATATTTT. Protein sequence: CASSLVQGSSGNTIYF.

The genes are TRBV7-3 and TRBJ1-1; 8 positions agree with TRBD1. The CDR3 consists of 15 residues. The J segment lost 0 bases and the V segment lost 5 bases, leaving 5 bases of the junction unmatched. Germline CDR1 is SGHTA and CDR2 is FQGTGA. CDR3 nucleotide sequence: TGTGCCAGCAGCCTGGGGACAGGCTTGAACACTGAAGCTTTCTTT. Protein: CASSLGTGLNTEAFF.

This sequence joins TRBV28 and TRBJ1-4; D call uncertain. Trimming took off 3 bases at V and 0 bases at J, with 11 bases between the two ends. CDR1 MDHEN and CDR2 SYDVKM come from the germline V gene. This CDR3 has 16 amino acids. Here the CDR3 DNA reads TGTGCCAGCAGTTTCGGGTGGGTGGCAACTAATGAAAAACTGTTTTTT. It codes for CASSFGWVATNEKLFF. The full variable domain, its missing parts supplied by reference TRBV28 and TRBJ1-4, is DVKVTQSSRYLVKRTGEKVFLECVQDMDHENMFWYRQDPGLGLRLIYFSYDVKMKEKGDIPEGYSVSREKKERFSLILESASTNQTSMYLCASSFGWVATNEKLFFGSGTQLSVL.

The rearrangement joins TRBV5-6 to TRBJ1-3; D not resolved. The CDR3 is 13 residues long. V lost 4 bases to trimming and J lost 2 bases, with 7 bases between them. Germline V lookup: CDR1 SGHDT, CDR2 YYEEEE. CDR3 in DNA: TGTGCCAGCAGCCCGGTAGCTGGAAACACCATATATTTT. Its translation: CASSPVAGNTIYF.

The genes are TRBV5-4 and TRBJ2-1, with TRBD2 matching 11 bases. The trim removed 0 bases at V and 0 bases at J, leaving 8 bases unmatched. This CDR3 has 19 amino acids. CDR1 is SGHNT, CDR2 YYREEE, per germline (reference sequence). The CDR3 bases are TGTGCCAGCAGCTTGGGACTAGCGGGGCCCTATAGCTCCTACAATGAGCAGTTCTTC. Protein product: CASSLGLAGPYSSYNEQFF.

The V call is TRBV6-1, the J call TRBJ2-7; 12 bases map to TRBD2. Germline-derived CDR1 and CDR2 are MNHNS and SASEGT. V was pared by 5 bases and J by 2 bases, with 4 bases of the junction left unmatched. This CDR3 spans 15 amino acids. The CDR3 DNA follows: TGTGCCAGCAGTCCGACTAGCGGGGGTCCCTACGAGCAGTACTTC. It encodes CASSPTSGGPYEQYF.

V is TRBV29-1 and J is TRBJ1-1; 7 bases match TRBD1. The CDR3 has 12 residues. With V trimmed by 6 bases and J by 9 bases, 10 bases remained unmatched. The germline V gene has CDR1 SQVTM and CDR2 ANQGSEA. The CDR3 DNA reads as TGCAGCGTCCTCGACAGGGACCCCCAAGCTTTCTTT. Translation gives CSVLDRDPQAFF.

The CDR3 here is CASSPYSTDTQYF. The CDR3 DNA is TGCGCCAGCAGCCCGTATAGCACAGATACGCAGTATTTT. The gene calls are TRBV4-1 and TRBJ2-3; D is ambiguous. V gave up 4 bases and J gave up 0 bases, with 5 bases separating them. Germline loops: CDR1 MGHRA, CDR2 YSYEKL. This CDR3 has 13 residues.

CDR3 protein: CSAARQQEAFF. CDR3 nucleotide sequence: TGCAGTGCGGCCAGACAGCAAGAAGCTTTCTTT. This chain uses TRBV20-1 with TRBJ1-1, with a weak D call TRBD1 (5 bases). V lost 6 bases, J lost 8 bases, and 13 bases lay in between. In germline, CDR1 is DFQATT, CDR2 SNEGSKA (reference sequence). CDR3 length equals 11 residues.